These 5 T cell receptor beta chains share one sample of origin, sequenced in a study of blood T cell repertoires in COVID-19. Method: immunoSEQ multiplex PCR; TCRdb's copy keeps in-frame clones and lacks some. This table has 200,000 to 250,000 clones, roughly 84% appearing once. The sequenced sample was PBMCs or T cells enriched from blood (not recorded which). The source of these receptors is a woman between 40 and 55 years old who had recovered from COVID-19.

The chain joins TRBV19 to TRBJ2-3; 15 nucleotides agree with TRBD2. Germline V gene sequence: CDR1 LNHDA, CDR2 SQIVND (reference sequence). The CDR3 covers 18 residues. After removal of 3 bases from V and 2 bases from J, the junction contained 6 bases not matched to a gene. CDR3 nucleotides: TGTGCCAGTAGTATGACGGGACTAGCGGGAGGTATCACAGATACGCAGTATTTT. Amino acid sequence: CASSMTGLAGGITDTQYF.

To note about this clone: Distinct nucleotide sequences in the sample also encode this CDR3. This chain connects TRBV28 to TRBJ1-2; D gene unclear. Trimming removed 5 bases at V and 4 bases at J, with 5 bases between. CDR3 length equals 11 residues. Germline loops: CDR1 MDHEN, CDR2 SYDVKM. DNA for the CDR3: TGTGCCAGCAGTCCGGGCTATGGCTACACCTTC. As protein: CASSPGYGYTF.

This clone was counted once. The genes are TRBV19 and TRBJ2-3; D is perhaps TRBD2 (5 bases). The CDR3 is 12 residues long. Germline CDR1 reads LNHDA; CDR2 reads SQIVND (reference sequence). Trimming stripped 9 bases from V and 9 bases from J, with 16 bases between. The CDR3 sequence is CASRGGGQTQYF. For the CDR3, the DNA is TGTGCCAGCCGAGGAGGTGGCCAAACGCAGTATTTT. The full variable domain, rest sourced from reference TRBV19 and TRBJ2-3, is DGGITQSPKYLFRKEGQNVTLSCEQNLNHDAMYWYRQDPGQGLRLIYYSQIVNDFQKGDIAEGYSVSREKKESFPLTVTSAQKNPTAFYLCASRGGGQTQYFGPGTRLTVL.

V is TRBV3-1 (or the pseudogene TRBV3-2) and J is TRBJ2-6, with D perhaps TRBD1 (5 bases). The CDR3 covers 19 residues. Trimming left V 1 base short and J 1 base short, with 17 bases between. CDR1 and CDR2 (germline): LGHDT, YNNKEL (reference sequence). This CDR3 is CASSQGSVQAISGANVLTF. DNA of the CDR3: TGTGCCAGCAGCCAAGGATCGGTACAGGCAATTTCTGGGGCCAACGTCCTGACTTTC.

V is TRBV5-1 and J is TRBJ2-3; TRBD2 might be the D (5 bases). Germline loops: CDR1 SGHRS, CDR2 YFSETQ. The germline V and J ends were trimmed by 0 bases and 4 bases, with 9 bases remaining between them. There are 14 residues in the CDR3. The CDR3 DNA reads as TGCGCCAGCAGCTTGGAGCTAGCAGCAGATACGCAGTATTTT. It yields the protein CASSLELAADTQYF.